These 22 T cell receptor beta chains were sequenced from one sample in a study of blood T cell repertoires in COVID-19. This table comes from immunoSEQ multiplex PCR, and its TCRdb copy is limited to in-frame clones, with some not included. Of some 160,000 clones in the sample, roughly 84% were seen once. Sequenced: peripheral blood. The receptors come from a human donor in a cohort sampled during active COVID-19.

The chain carries TRBV29-1 and TRBJ2-7; TRBD2 might be the D (6 bases). Looked up from germline, CDR1 is SQVTM and CDR2 is ANQGSEA. The CDR3 is 13 residues long. V lost 4 bases and J 2 bases, leaving 12 bases between the germline ends. The CDR3 spells CSVAGTVTYEQYF. The CDR3 nucleotides read TGCAGCGTTGCAGGGACTGTGACCTACGAGCAGTACTTC.

As to this clone: This same CDR3 is encoded by further DNA sequences in the sample. The chain carries TRBV7-2 and TRBJ2-3; D is unclear. The CDR3 loop spans 12 amino acids. Trimming removed 5 bases from V and 0 bases from J, with 3 bases in between. Germline CDR1 is SGHTA and CDR2 is FQGNSA. CDR3 bases: TGTGCCAGCAGCCTTAGCACAGATACGCAGTATTTT. Translation: CASSLSTDTQYF.

The rearrangement uses TRBV5-6 and TRBJ1-2; 7 bases fit TRBD1. Per germline, CDR1 SGHDT and CDR2 YYEEEE. The V gene end was trimmed by 0 bases and the J gene end by 0 bases; junction bases not matched to a gene: 8. The length of the CDR3 is 17 residues. The CDR3 region is CASSLVSADRANYGYTF. For the CDR3, the DNA is TGTGCCAGCAGCTTGGTGAGTGCCGACAGGGCTAACTATGGCTACACCTTC.

The chain is built from TRBV10-3 and TRBJ1-1; 8 bases agree with TRBD1. Germline V gene lookup returns CDR1 ENHRY and CDR2 SYGVKD. After removal of 3 bases from V and 1 base from J, the junction contained 4 bases not matched to a gene. The CDR3 is 15 amino acids. This CDR3 is CAISENTGGNTEAFF. In DNA form, the CDR3 reads TGTGCCATCAGTGAAAACACAGGGGGGAACACTGAAGCTTTCTTT.

The rearrangement joins TRBV2 to TRBJ2-2; tentatively, D is TRBD2 (6 bases). CDR1 and CDR2 (germline): SNHLY, FYNNEI. CDR3 length equals 13 residues. Trimming shortened V by 4 bases and J by 8 bases, and 11 bases separated the two germline ends. CDR3 residues: CASSVRGTGELFF. CDR3 sequence (DNA): TGTGCCAGCAGTGTCCGCGGGACTGGGGAGCTGTTTTTT.

Turning to this clone: Within the sample, other DNA sequences also encode this same CDR3. J is TRBJ2-7 and V is TRBV18; possible D gene TRBD1, 6 bases. Trimming cost V 3 bases and J 0 bases, with 18 bases left between them. This CDR3 has 17 amino acids. Germline V CDR1 and CDR2: KGHSH, LQKENI. CDR3 sequence reads: CASSPTSRIRGSYEQYF. In DNA, the CDR3 is TGTGCCAGCTCACCCACAAGCCGAATCAGGGGCTCCTACGAGCAGTACTTC.

The CDR3 protein is CASSFRVRPQHF. The DNA for the CDR3 is TGTGCCAGCAGTTTTAGAGTGAGGCCCCAGCATTTT. The chain carries TRBV12-3 or TRBV12-4 and TRBJ1-5; D is undetermined. V lost 3 bases and J lost 9, with 9 bases in between. The CDR3 is 12 residues long.

The genes are TRBV3-1 (or the pseudogene TRBV3-2) and TRBJ2-1; TRBD2 aligns across 8 bases. V shed 4 bases, J shed 2 bases, and the junction held 4 bases outside the gene matches. This CDR3 contains 15 residues. CDR1 is LGHDT, CDR2 YNNKEL, per germline (reference sequence). CDR3: CASSRLTSAYNEQFF. CDR3 in DNA: TGTGCCAGCAGCCGCCTGACTAGCGCCTACAATGAGCAGTTCTTC.

About this clone itself: Other DNA sequences from this sample encode an identical CDR3 as well. The chain joins TRBV12-5 to TRBJ1-1, with 7 bases fitting TRBD1. Trimming at V came to 1 base and at J to 4 bases, leaving 0 bases not matched to a gene. The germline CDR1 and CDR2 sequences are LGHNT and FRNRAP. The CDR3 has 13 amino acids. For the CDR3, the DNA is TGTGCTAGTGGTTTGGCAGGGGGCACTGAAGCTTTCTTT. Translation: CASGLAGGTEAFF.

The rearrangement uses TRBV7-2 and TRBJ1-1; 8 bases map to TRBD1. CDR3 length: 15 amino acids. Per germline, CDR1 SGHTA and CDR2 FQGNSA. Unmatched junction bases numbered 7, after V lost 1 base and J lost 6 bases. The CDR3 DNA is TGTGCCAGCAGCTTAGTCCCAGACAGGGGAGCTGAAGCTTTCTTT. This sequence encodes CASSLVPDRGAEAFF.

The gene calls are TRBV14 and TRBJ2-3; 9 bases align to TRBD2. In germline, CDR1 is SGHDN, CDR2 FVKESK. V lost 6 bases, J lost 2 bases, and 9 bases stayed unmatched. CDR3 length equals 16 residues. The CDR3 is CASSPIAGVPTDTQYF. CDR3 coding DNA: TGTGCCAGCAGTCCTATAGCGGGAGTTCCCACAGATACGCAGTATTTT. Based on the CDR3 plus reference TRBV14 and TRBJ2-3, the full variable domain is EAGVTQFPSHSVIEKGQTVTLRCDPISGHDNLYWYRRVMGKEIKFLLHFVKESKQDESGMPNNRFLAERTGGTYSTLKVQPAELEDSGVYFCASSPIAGVPTDTQYFGPGTRLTVL.

The chain links TRBV5-6 to TRBJ2-7, with 10 bases aligning to TRBD2. J gave up 2 bases and V 0 bases, and 5 bases lay outside the gene matches. The length of the CDR3 is 16 residues. Germline V lookup: CDR1 SGHDT, CDR2 YYEEEE. CDR3 sequence (DNA): TGTGCCAGCAGCTTGGCGACTAGCGGGCCTCCCTACGAGCAGTACTTC. It translates to CASSLATSGPPYEQYF.

The genes are TRBV5-3 and TRBJ2-7, with a possible D match to TRBD1 (7 bases). TRBV5-3 is annotated as an ORF whose role is uncertain. The CDR3 totals 13 residues. Trimming stripped 0 bases from V and 6 bases from J, with 10 bases between. The CDR3 DNA reads TGTGCCAGAAGCTTGGCAGGGGGGTCCGAGCAGTACTTC. Amino acids: CARSLAGGSEQYF.

This clone was recorded once. The rearrangement joins TRBV5-1 to TRBJ1-4, with D possibly being TRBD1 (6 bases). Germline CDR1 SGHRS, CDR2 YFSETQ. Deletions cut 3 bases from V and 3 bases from J, with 9 bases between. This CDR3 has 14 residues. The chain's CDR3 is CASSWGTPNEKLFF. The CDR3 bases are TGCGCCAGCAGCTGGGGGACACCTAATGAAAAACTGTTTTTT.

A few counts support this clone. CDR3 sequence reads: CATSETANTGELFF. CDR3 coding DNA: TGTGCCACCAGTGAGACAGCGAACACCGGGGAGCTGTTTTTT. The V call is TRBV24-1, the J call TRBJ2-2, with a possible D match to TRBD1 (5 bases). V dropped 4 bases and J dropped 0 bases, with 5 bases sitting between them. This CDR3 region has 14 residues. Germline values: CDR1 KGHDR, CDR2 SFDVKD.

The chain is built from TRBV7-3 and TRBJ2-2; D may be TRBD1 (6 bases). CDR3 length equals 15 residues. Germline V gene sequence: CDR1 SGHTA, CDR2 FQGTGA. V lost 4 bases to trimming and J lost 0 bases, with 9 bases between them. The CDR3 sequence: CASSYTGTNTGELFF. Written as DNA, the CDR3 is TGTGCCAGCAGCTACACAGGGACGAACACCGGGGAGCTGTTTTTT. The full variable domain, with the rest looked up from reference TRBV7-3 and TRBJ2-2, is GAGVSQTPSNKVTEKGKYVELRCDPISGHTALYWYRQSLGQGPEFLIYFQGTGAADDSGLPNDRFFAVRPEGSVSTLKIQRTERGDSAVYLCASSYTGTNTGELFFGEGSRLTVL.

The rearrangement joins TRBV19 to TRBJ1-2; D is undetermined. The ends were cut back, 9 bases at V and 4 bases at J, with 15 bases in the middle. CDR3 length equals 13 residues. CDR1 is LNHDA, CDR2 SQIVND, per germline (reference sequence). CDR3 loop: CASGIGNRYGYTF. The CDR3, as DNA: TGTGCCAGCGGGATCGGGAATCGCTATGGCTACACCTTC.

This rearrangement joins TRBV6-5 to TRBJ2-6, with D hard to call. The CDR3 is 16 residues long. Germline values: CDR1 MNHEY, CDR2 SVGAGI. V was pared by 2 bases and J by 0 bases, with 8 bases between. CDR3 residues: CASSYTSSSGANVLTF. CDR3 bases: TGTGCCAGCAGTTACACCTCGAGCTCTGGGGCCAACGTCCTGACTTTC.

V and J are TRBV7-9 and TRBJ2-7, with 9 bases fitting TRBD1. CDR3 length: 15 amino acids. V lost 5 bases, J lost 2 bases, and 7 bases stayed unmatched. In germline, CDR1 is SEHNR, CDR2 FQNEAQ (reference sequence). The CDR3 protein is CASSRTGTGPYEQYF. In DNA form, the CDR3 reads TGTGCCAGCAGCAGAACCGGGACAGGGCCCTACGAGCAGTACTTC.

The chain recombines TRBV12-3 or TRBV12-4 with TRBJ2-7, with D hard to call. This CDR3 is built from 13 residues. Trimming pared 2 bases from V and 3 bases from J, leaving 8 bases between. The CDR3 DNA reads TGTGCCAGCAGTTTACCAGCGTACTACGAGCAGTACTTC. Its protein product is CASSLPAYYEQYF.

This rearrangement joins TRBV5-1 to TRBJ2-1; D gene unclear. Germline CDR1 and CDR2: SGHRS and YFSETQ. Between the trimmed V and J ends, which lost 5 bases and 0 bases, there was a span of 9 bases. The CDR3 spans 14 residues. For the CDR3, the DNA is TGCGCCAGCAGTCGGGTTAGCTCCTACAATGAGCAGTTCTTC. Its translation is CASSRVSSYNEQFF.

In this sample, this clone turned up once. The V gene is TRBV27, the J gene TRBJ1-1, with TRBD1 as a possible D gene (6 bases). Per the germline V gene, CDR1 is MNHEY and CDR2 is SMNVEV (reference sequence). The CDR3 spans 14 residues. V was clipped by 6 bases and J by 2 bases, with 13 bases between them. CDR3 amino acids: CASSRTVFNTEAFF. CDR3 bases: TGTGCCAGCAGCCGGACAGTCTTCAACACTGAAGCTTTCTTT.